This T cell receptor (beta chain) was sequenced in a study of beta chain features in type 1 diabetes. In regard to this clone: Its antigen is as yet unknown.

The V and J ends lost 5 bases and 7 bases, in that order; junction bases with no gene match: 12. The V gene's germline CDR1 is SGHTA and CDR2 FQGNSA. The CDR3 is 16 residues long. Broader study findings: The naive, central memory and Treg TCRB repertoires looked more alike in patients than they did in healthy donors.

Expressed TCRB transcripts were sequenced because the isolated RNA had all been reverse transcribed beforehand. Clones were sequenced by immunoSEQ multiplex PCR, and TCRdb holds only the in-frame ones, with some missing. This table holds nearly 250,000 clones, around 65% found once. CD4+ cells of the naive, central memory, regulatory and stem cell-like memory types were sorted via CD45RO/CCR7/CD25/CD127/CD95/CD27. Sequencing was done on a sample of naive CD4+ T cells from blood. This TCR was sampled from a man aged 25 to 40 in good health. J is TRBJ2-2 and V is TRBV7-2; 8 nucleotides agree with TRBD2. The chain's CDR3 is CASSHPGTREGGELFF. CDR3 sequence (DNA): TGTGCCAGCAGCCATCCCGGGACTAGGGAGGGCGGGGAGCTGTTTTTT.